The clone carrying this T cell receptor beta chain was seen a handful of times. Its matching antigen is unknown. V trimming: 5 bases; J trimming: 7 bases; junction bases outside the gene matches: 14. The CDR3 covers 18 residues. Germline V lookup: CDR1 MGHRA, CDR2 YSYEKL. The entry originates in a study of T-cell memory formation after mild COVID-19. Study-wide results and caveats: Contracting clones, day 15 to 85, had balanced CD4/CD8, and later expanders favored CD4+. Of the contracting clones, CD4+ ones lay mainly in CM and EM, and CD8+ ones in EMRA.

TCRalpha and TCRbeta libraries used 5'RACE with constant-segment primers and UMIs. From the 5' RACE reads, TCRdb called clonotypes with MiXCR, one entry per CDR3 protein. The table lists 350,000 or so distinct CDR3 sequences, around 20% of them singletons. The sample taken for sequencing was PBMCs or a T cell subset sorted from them (not recorded which). The rearrangement links TRBV4-1 to TRBJ2-2; 12 bases line up with TRBD2. This TCR was recovered from an adult woman who had mild COVID-19 (a few samples of this study predate the infection). Cell type and time point are not known. The CDR3 coding sequence is TGCGCCAGCAGCGGTCTCGGGGCTAGCGGGGGGGCCGGCGGGGAGCTGTTTTTT. Translated, it gives CASSGLGASGGAGGELFF.